A single sample is the source of the 8 T cell receptor beta chains below, sequenced in a study of blood T cell repertoires in COVID-19. Sequencing was performed with immunoSEQ multiplex PCR; in TCRdb, only in-frame clones are kept and a portion is missing. The repertoire holds approximately 85,000 clones, with around nine tenths as singletons. The sample consisted of peripheral blood. The receptors come from a man aged 50-59 years with acute or convalescent COVID-19.

The chain recombines TRBV5-3 with TRBJ2-2; 8 bases map to TRBD2. TRBV5-3 is labeled an ORF, and its function is uncertain. The CDR3 has 17 residues. Trimming removed 3 bases from V and 7 bases from J; junction bases left unmatched: 14. The CDR3 sequence: CARSSMALASGFGELFF. In DNA form, the CDR3 reads TGTGCCAGAAGCTCCATGGCTCTGGCTAGCGGGTTCGGGGAGCTGTTTTTT.

The CDR3 sequence is CASSVGQANSPLHF. The CDR3 coding sequence is TGTGCCAGCAGTGTGGGACAGGCTAATTCACCCCTCCACTTT. The chain carries TRBV9 and TRBJ1-6, with 8 bases fitting TRBD1. Germline CDR1 and CDR2: SGDLS and YYNGEE. V was pared by 5 bases and J by 6 bases, with 4 bases of the junction left unmatched. The CDR3 spans 14 residues.

The rearrangement links TRBV2 to TRBJ2-7, with D possibly TRBD2 on 6 matching bases. The CDR3 runs to 13 residues. CDR1 SNHLY and CDR2 FYNNEI come from the germline V gene. V gave up 6 bases and J gave up 7 bases, with 16 bases separating them. This CDR3 is CASRGLQGGEQYF. The CDR3 region has the DNA TGTGCCAGCAGGGGTTTGCAGGGAGGAGAGCAGTACTTC.

The CDR3 loop is CASSILQGTGANVLTF. The CDR3 bases are TGTGCCAGTAGTATATTACAGGGTACTGGGGCCAACGTCCTGACTTTC. The chain links TRBV19 to TRBJ2-6; possible D gene TRBD1, 6 bases. The V and J ends lost 2 bases and 2 bases respectively, with 10 bases between them. The CDR3 covers 16 residues. Germline assignment: CDR1 LNHDA and CDR2 SQIVND (reference sequence).

The chain employs TRBV10-3 and TRBJ1-6, with D perhaps TRBD1 (6 bases). V gave up 2 bases and J gave up 10 bases, with 12 bases separating them. Looked up from germline, CDR1 is ENHRY and CDR2 is SYGVKD. The CDR3 extends over 14 amino acids. The DNA for the CDR3 is TGTGCCATCAGTGAGGGGACAACATCCTCACCCCTCCACTTT. It codes for CAISEGTTSSPLHF.

This chain connects TRBV9 to TRBJ1-4; D gene ambiguous. The CDR3 runs 15 residues. The V end was cut by 0 bases, the J end by 4 bases, with 10 bases between. Germline V gene sequence: CDR1 SGDLS, CDR2 YYNGEE. CDR3 DNA sequence: TGTGCCAGCAGCGTAGGAGGGAGGCTTAATGAAAAACTGTTTTTT. It translates to CASSVGGRLNEKLFF.

This clone was seen just once. V is TRBV7-8 and J is TRBJ1-5; TRBD1 agrees at 7 bases. The V gene end was trimmed by 5 bases and the J gene end by 1 base; junction bases not matched to a gene: 2. CDR1 SGHVS and CDR2 FQNEAQ come from the germline V gene. This CDR3 comprises 14 residues. The CDR3: CASSPGGSNQPQHF. The DNA for the CDR3 is TGTGCCAGCAGCCCAGGGGGGAGCAATCAGCCCCAGCATTTT.

The chain combines TRBV19 with TRBJ1-1, with a possible D match to TRBD1 (6 bases). The V end was cut by 5 bases, the J end by 2 bases, with 18 bases between. The CDR3 has 16 residues. CDR1 LNHDA and CDR2 SQIVND come from the germline V gene (reference sequence). CDR3 coding DNA: TGTGCCAGTAGTCTTCCGGGACACCCTCTAAACACTGAAGCTTTCTTT. Amino acids: CASSLPGHPLNTEAFF.